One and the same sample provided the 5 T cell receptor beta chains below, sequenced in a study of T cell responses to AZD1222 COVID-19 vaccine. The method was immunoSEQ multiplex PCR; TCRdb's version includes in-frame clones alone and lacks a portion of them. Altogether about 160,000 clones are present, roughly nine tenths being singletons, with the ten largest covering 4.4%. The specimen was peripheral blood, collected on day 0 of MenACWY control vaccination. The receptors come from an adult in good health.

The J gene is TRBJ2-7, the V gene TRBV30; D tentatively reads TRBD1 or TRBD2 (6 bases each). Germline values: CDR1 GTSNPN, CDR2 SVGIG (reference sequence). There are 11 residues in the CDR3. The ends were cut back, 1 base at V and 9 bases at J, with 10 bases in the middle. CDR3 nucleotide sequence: TGTGCCTGGAGTGCCGGGGGCCCGCAGTACTTC. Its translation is CAWSAGGPQYF.

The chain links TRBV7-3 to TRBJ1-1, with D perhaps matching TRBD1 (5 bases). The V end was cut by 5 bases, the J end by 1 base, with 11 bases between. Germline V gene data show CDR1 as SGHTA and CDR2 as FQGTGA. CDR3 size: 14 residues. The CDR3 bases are TGTGCCAGCAGCGCAAGTGGGGGGAACACTGAAGCTTTCTTT. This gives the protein CASSASGGNTEAFF. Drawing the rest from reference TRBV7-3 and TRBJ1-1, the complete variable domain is GAGVSQTPSNKVTEKGKYVELRCDPISGHTALYWYRQSLGQGPEFLIYFQGTGAADDSGLPNDRFFAVRPEGSVSTLKIQRTERGDSAVYLCASSASGGNTEAFFGQGTRLTVV.

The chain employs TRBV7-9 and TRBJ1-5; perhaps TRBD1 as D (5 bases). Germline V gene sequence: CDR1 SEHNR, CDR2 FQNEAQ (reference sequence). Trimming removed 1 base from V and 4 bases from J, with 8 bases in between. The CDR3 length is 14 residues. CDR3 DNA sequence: TGTGCCAGCAGCTTAGATGCAGGGAATCAGCCCCAGCATTTT. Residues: CASSLDAGNQPQHF.

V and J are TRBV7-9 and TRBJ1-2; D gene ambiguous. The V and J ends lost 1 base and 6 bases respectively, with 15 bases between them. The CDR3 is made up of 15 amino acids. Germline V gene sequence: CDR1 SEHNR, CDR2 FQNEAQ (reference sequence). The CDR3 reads CASSLETGAWDGYTF. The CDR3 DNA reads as TGTGCCAGCAGCTTAGAGACCGGAGCTTGGGATGGCTACACCTTC.

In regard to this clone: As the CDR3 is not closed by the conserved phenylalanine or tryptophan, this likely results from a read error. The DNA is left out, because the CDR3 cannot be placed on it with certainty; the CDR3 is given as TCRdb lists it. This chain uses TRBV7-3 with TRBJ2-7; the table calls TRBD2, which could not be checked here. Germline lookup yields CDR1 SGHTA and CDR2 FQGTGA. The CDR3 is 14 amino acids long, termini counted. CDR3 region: CASSNPGVLGLASL.